One T cell receptor (beta chain) is described in this entry. As yet, its antigen is unknown. Data came from immunoSEQ multiplex PCR; TCRdb stores just in-frame clones and leaves some out. The table lists tens of thousands of clones, roughly nine tenths of them singletons. The data derive from a study of OX40 agonist ivuxolimab in advanced cancers. Study as a whole: All patients had ivuxolimab intravenously every 2 weeks at 0.01 to 10 mg/kg. Overall study findings and caveats: Nonresponders, in some cases, also had low normalized T-cell clonal expansion. At doses 0.1 to 3.0 mg/kg, CD4+ and CD8+ clones expanded. The antigens recognized by the expanded peripheral T cells, that is their antigen specificity, were not determined.

V was clipped by 4 bases and J by 6 bases, with 12 bases between them. The germline V gene has CDR1 SGHVS and CDR2 FNYEAQ. The CDR3 runs 13 residues. The J gene is TRBJ1-1, the V gene TRBV7-6; a possible D gene is TRBD1 (6 bases). The receptor's source is an adult with an advanced solid tumor such as melanoma, head and neck, liver or kidney cancer. The material sequenced was CD4+ or CD8+ T cells sorted from blood, taken in a trial of the OX40 agonist ivuxolimab. Here the CDR3 reads CASSSNRAAEAFF. As DNA, the CDR3 is TGTGCCAGCAGCTCCAACAGGGCCGCTGAAGCTTTCTTT. Using reference TRBV7-6 and TRBJ1-1 for the parts outside the CDR3, the full variable domain is GAGVSQSPRYKVTKRGQDVALRCDPISGHVSLYWYRQALGQGPEFLTYFNYEAQQDKSGLPNDRFSAERPEGSISTLTIQRTEQRDSAMYRCASSSNRAAEAFFGQGTRLTVV.